These 27 T cell receptor beta chains share one sample of origin, sequenced in a study of OX40 agonist ivuxolimab in advanced cancers. The library relied on the immunoSEQ multiplex PCR assay. In TCRdb, the immuneACCESS table is reduced to in-frame sequences with V and J assigned. These tables do not hold every clone; where another copy was compared, an unresolved V gene accounts for under half, and the others remain unexplained. The sample includes roughly 64,000 clones, with roughly 85% observed a single time. Less than 5% of the sample comes from the top ten. The sample here was CD4+ or CD8+ T cells sorted from blood, taken in a trial of the OX40 agonist ivuxolimab. All receptors derive from an adult with an advanced solid tumor such as melanoma, head and neck, liver or kidney cancer.

This chain links TRBV5-6 with TRBJ2-2; 7 bases agree with TRBD1. V trimming: 4 bases; J trimming: 1 base; junction bases outside the gene matches: 1. The germline V gene has CDR1 SGHDT and CDR2 YYEEEE. This CDR3 spans 14 amino acids. In DNA form, the CDR3 reads TGTGCCAGCAGCAGGACAGGGAACACCGGGGAGCTGTTTTTT. Amino acids: CASSRTGNTGELFF.

J is TRBJ2-5 and V is TRBV9, with D uncertain. The CDR3 has 13 amino acids. The ends were cut back, 0 bases at V and 1 base at J, with 4 bases in the middle. Germline V gene sequence: CDR1 SGDLS, CDR2 YYNGEE. The CDR3, as DNA: TGTGCCAGCAGCGTAGATAGCCAAGAGACCCAGTACTTC. This encodes CASSVDSQETQYF.

The chain is built from TRBV7-2 and TRBJ2-7; 10 bases are a match to TRBD2. Per germline, CDR1 SGHTA and CDR2 FQGNSA. With V trimmed by 4 bases and J by 3 bases, 6 bases remained unmatched. The CDR3 is 15 residues long. This CDR3 reads CASSSKTSGHYEQYF. CDR3 bases: TGTGCCAGCAGCTCGAAGACTAGCGGGCACTACGAGCAGTACTTC.

This chain joins TRBV19 and TRBJ1-4; D remains unclear. Germline assignment: CDR1 LNHDA and CDR2 SQIVND (reference sequence). CDR3 size: 14 residues. V was trimmed by 1 base and J by 7 bases, leaving 10 bases between them. CDR3 sequence (DNA): TGTGCCAGTAGTATAGCCTTTGCGAGTGAAAAACTGTTTTTT. As protein: CASSIAFASEKLFF.

The rearrangement joins TRBV7-2 to TRBJ2-5; TRBD2 matches 8 bases. With V trimmed by 5 bases and J by 5 bases, 13 bases remained unmatched. This CDR3 contains 16 residues. CDR1 and CDR2 from the germline V gene are SGHTA and FQGNSA. CDR3 residues: CASSSPKAGVRETQYF. The CDR3 DNA follows: TGTGCCAGCAGCAGCCCCAAAGCGGGAGTTCGGGAGACCCAGTACTTC.

The chain carries TRBV7-3 and TRBJ2-3; D uncertain. Germline V gene data show CDR1 as SGHTA and CDR2 as FQGTGA. The CDR3 contains 14 residues. Deletions cut 5 bases from V and 6 bases from J, with 15 bases between. Here the CDR3 reads CASSPAGLGDTQYF. CDR3 DNA: TGTGCCAGCAGCCCTGCCGGGTTGGGTGATACGCAGTATTTT.

V usage is TRBV2 and J usage is TRBJ2-2, with D maybe TRBD1 (6 bases). The germline V and J ends were trimmed by 8 bases and 6 bases, with 16 bases remaining between them. CDR1 is SNHLY and CDR2 is FYNNEI in the germline V gene. CDR3 size: 14 residues. CDR3 nucleotides: TGTGCCAGCTCTCAGAAACAGGGTCCCGGGGAGCTGTTTTTT. Translation gives CASSQKQGPGELFF.

This clone was seen more than once but under ten times. The chain carries TRBV2 and TRBJ1-5; D uncertain. The CDR3 contains 16 residues. Germline V gene lookup returns CDR1 SNHLY and CDR2 FYNNEI. The ends were cut back, 2 bases at V and 0 bases at J, with 11 bases in the middle. The CDR3 here is CASSEWAVRSNQPQHF. The CDR3 nucleotides are TGTGCCAGCAGTGAATGGGCAGTCCGTAGCAATCAGCCCCAGCATTTT.

The chain couples TRBV19 to TRBJ1-1, with no clear D. This CDR3 is 13 amino acids long. In germline, CDR1 is LNHDA, CDR2 SQIVND (reference sequence). With 3 bases removed from V and 5 bases from J, the gap between germline ends came to 10 bases. Written as DNA, the CDR3 is TGTGCCAGTAGTATTAAGGGAGATACTGAAGCTTTCTTT. Translation gives CASSIKGDTEAFF.

This clone was recorded once. The chain employs TRBV9 and TRBJ1-2; D is unresolved. CDR1 and CDR2 (germline): SGDLS, YYNGEE. This CDR3 spans 17 amino acids. The germline V and J ends were trimmed by 0 bases and 6 bases, with 21 bases remaining between them. CDR3 sequence reads: CASSVGLRGSSRDGYTF. In DNA form, the CDR3 reads TGTGCCAGCAGCGTAGGGTTGAGAGGGTCGTCGAGGGATGGCTACACCTTC.

V and J are TRBV7-9 and TRBJ2-3, with D unclear. Between the trimmed V and J ends, which lost 2 bases and 0 bases, there was a span of 12 bases. The germline V gene has CDR1 SEHNR and CDR2 FQNEAQ (reference sequence). This CDR3 comprises 16 residues. The CDR3 loop reads CASSLPLTSSTDTQYF. The CDR3 region has the DNA TGTGCCAGCAGCTTACCCTTAACCTCTAGCACAGATACGCAGTATTTT.

This rearrangement joins TRBV29-1 to TRBJ2-2, with a tentative D call TRBD1 (5 bases). Germline assignment: CDR1 SQVTM and CDR2 ANQGSEA. V was clipped by 4 bases and J by 4 bases, with 7 bases between them. The CDR3 has 12 residues. The CDR3 DNA reads as TGCAGCGTTGCCCAGGGCACCGGGGAGCTGTTTTTT. Translated, it gives CSVAQGTGELFF.

This chain connects TRBV7-3 to TRBJ2-1; no reliable D call. The CDR3 runs to 13 residues. With 5 bases removed from V and 5 bases from J, the gap between germline ends came to 10 bases. Germline CDR1 reads SGHTA; CDR2 reads FQGTGA. The CDR3 is CASSQTRDNEQFF. In DNA, the CDR3 is TGTGCCAGCAGCCAAACCCGGGACAATGAGCAGTTCTTC.

This clone was seen only once. V and J are TRBV5-1 and TRBJ2-1; D is unclear. Germline CDR1 and CDR2: SGHRS and YFSETQ. The CDR3 spans 12 residues. V lost 3 bases and J lost 8, with 9 bases in between. CDR3 sequence: CASSSQQYEQFF. The CDR3, as DNA: TGCGCCAGCAGCTCCCAACAATATGAGCAGTTCTTC. Combining the CDR3 with reference TRBV5-1 and TRBJ2-1 gives the whole variable domain KAGVTQTPRYLIKTRGQQVTLSCSPISGHRSVSWYQQTPGQGLQFLFEYFSETQRNKGNFPGRFSGRQFSNSRSEMNVSTLELGDSALYLCASSSQQYEQFFGPGTRLTVL.

V gene TRBV5-5 combines with J gene TRBJ2-7; TRBD1 aligns across 11 bases. Germline loops: CDR1 SGHKS, CDR2 YYEKEE (reference sequence). Losses at the gene ends were 3 bases for V and 3 bases for J; bases not matched to a gene: 2. The CDR3 length is 14 residues. CDR3 DNA sequence: TGTGCCAGCAGCTCCGGGACAGGGGGCTACGAGCAGTACTTC. Its protein product is CASSSGTGGYEQYF.

This clone was seen more than once but under ten times. The chain's CDR3 is CATSRDPSGAVADTQYF. CDR3 nucleotides: TGTGCCACCAGCAGAGATCCGAGCGGGGCGGTGGCGGATACGCAGTATTTT. V and J are TRBV15 and TRBJ2-3; TRBD2 matches at 7 bases. V lost 0 bases to trimming and J lost 6 bases; unmatched junction nucleotides: 12. There are 17 residues in the CDR3. Germline assignment: CDR1 LNHNV and CDR2 YYDKDF (reference sequence). Full variable domain (missing parts from reference TRBV15 and TRBJ2-3): DAMVIQNPRYQVTQFGKPVTLSCSQTLNHNVMYWYQQKSSQAPKLLFHYYDKDFNNEADTPDNFQSRRPNTSFCFLDIRSPGLGDTAMYLCATSRDPSGAVADTQYFGPGTRLTVL.

The rearrangement links TRBV5-1 to TRBJ2-7; D possibly corresponds to TRBD2 (5 bases). V lost 0 bases and J lost 1, with 14 bases in between. Germline CDR1 reads SGHRS; CDR2 reads YFSETQ. CDR3 length equals 16 residues. This chain's CDR3 is CASSLDGGRGSYEQYF. In DNA form, the CDR3 reads TGCGCCAGCAGCTTGGACGGCGGAAGAGGGTCCTACGAGCAGTACTTC. The variable domain in full, completed from reference TRBV5-1 and TRBJ2-7, reads KAGVTQTPRYLIKTRGQQVTLSCSPISGHRSVSWYQQTPGQGLQFLFEYFSETQRNKGNFPGRFSGRQFSNSRSEMNVSTLELGDSALYLCASSLDGGRGSYEQYFGPGTRLTVT.

The chain carries TRBV28 and TRBJ1-2, with D possibly TRBD1 on 5 matching bases. The CDR3 contains 13 residues. The ends were cut back, 4 bases at V and 7 bases at J, with 13 bases in the middle. Germline values: CDR1 MDHEN, CDR2 SYDVKM. CDR3 loop: CASSSQRGAGYTF. The CDR3 bases are TGTGCCAGCAGTTCGCAGCGAGGGGCTGGCTACACCTTC.

V is TRBV7-2 and J is TRBJ1-3; no clear D. The CDR3 is 16 amino acids. Trimming removed 2 bases at V and 0 bases at J, with 11 bases between. In germline, CDR1 is SGHTA, CDR2 FQGNSA. The CDR3 nucleotides are TGTGCCAGCAGCTTACCTCCTTTGAACTCTGGAAACACCATATATTTT. It translates to CASSLPPLNSGNTIYF.

The chain recombines TRBV5-1 with TRBJ2-5; D possibly uses TRBD1 or TRBD2 (5 bases each). The V and J ends lost 2 bases and 2 bases respectively, with 10 bases between them. The germline CDR1 and CDR2 sequences are SGHRS and YFSETQ. CDR3 length equals 14 residues. The CDR3 is CASSLFGAQETQYF. CDR3 bases: TGCGCCAGCAGCTTATTCGGGGCTCAAGAGACCCAGTACTTC.

The rearrangement joins TRBV4-1 to TRBJ2-3; D unresolved. The ends were cut back, 2 bases at V and 1 base at J, with 10 bases in the middle. The CDR3 is 15 amino acids. Per germline, CDR1 MGHRA and CDR2 YSYEKL. The CDR3 DNA reads TGCGCCAGCAGCCAAACACTAACCCGCACAGATACGCAGTATTTT. It translates to CASSQTLTRTDTQYF.

CDR3 protein: CTTHSGNTIYF. The CDR3 DNA reads TGTACCACCCACTCTGGAAACACCATATATTTT. The gene calls are TRBV5-8 and TRBJ1-3, with D uncertain. Per the germline V gene, CDR1 is SGHTS and CDR2 is YDEGEE. This CDR3 is built from 11 residues.

The V gene is TRBV6-4, the J gene TRBJ2-5, with 10 bases that match TRBD2. Unmatched junction bases numbered 1, after V lost 5 bases and J lost 1 base. Germline assignment: CDR1 MRHNA and CDR2 SNTAGT. The CDR3 extends over 14 amino acids. CDR3 protein: CASSLAGAQETQYF. The CDR3 coding sequence is TGTGCCAGCAGTCTAGCGGGGGCCCAAGAGACCCAGTACTTC.

The chain's CDR3 is CASSLVRLADTQYF. In nucleotides, the CDR3 is TGTGCCAGCAGCTTAGTTCGTCTAGCAGATACGCAGTATTTT. This chain links TRBV7-2 with TRBJ2-3; D unresolved. The CDR3 is 14 residues long. V gave up 1 base and J gave up 4 bases, with 9 bases separating them. CDR1 is SGHTA, CDR2 FQGNSA, per germline.

The chain joins TRBV19 to TRBJ2-5; perhaps TRBD1 as D (6 bases). Germline-derived CDR1 and CDR2 are LNHDA and SQIVND (reference sequence). Trimming pared 7 bases from V and 4 bases from J, leaving 19 bases between. The CDR3 length is 15 residues. The CDR3 reads CASKAFLGAGETQYF. The CDR3 DNA follows: TGTGCCAGTAAGGCTTTTTTGGGGGCGGGAGAGACCCAGTACTTC.

Remarks on this clone: The junction departs from germline at one end; a sequencing error may be responsible. V is TRBV18 and J is TRBJ2-5; unclear D gene. Looked up from germline, CDR1 is KGHSH and CDR2 is LQKENI. This CDR3 comprises 11 residues. The CDR3 spells CASSPQVTQYF. CDR3 DNA sequence: TGTGCCAGCTCACCCCAAGTGACCCAGTACTTC.

V usage is TRBV29-1 and J usage is TRBJ2-1, with 9 bases aligning to TRBD2. The CDR3 is made up of 17 amino acids. Per germline, CDR1 SQVTM and CDR2 ANQGSEA. Germline trimming cut 7 bases from V and 8 bases from J; bases unmatched to any gene: 21. The CDR3 loop is CSGRGPKRGAALYEQFF. The CDR3 nucleotides read TGCAGCGGCCGGGGGCCAAAGCGGGGGGCCGCTCTCTATGAGCAGTTCTTC.